This T cell receptor (beta chain) was profiled in a study of TIL therapy for anti-PD-1-resistant metastatic lung cancer. Study-level background: Tumors were harvested before any PD-1/PD-L1 blockade. Median patient age was 54, ranging about 35-80 years.

This was the immunoSEQ v3 assay. Clones were read by immunoSEQ multiplex PCR, and TCRdb kept only the in-frame ones, dropping some. The sample has tens of thousands of clones, about 70% seen once. Time point specified: pre-treatment sample, taken before nivolumab and TIL therapy. Adults with stage 4 NSCLC were enrolled in a phase I trial. Germline V gene sequence: CDR1 LNHDA, CDR2 SQIVND (reference sequence). V lost 7 bases and J lost 3; bases outside the gene matches: 21. The CDR3 is made up of 21 amino acids. The study's findings and limits: The baseline peripheral repertoire was partially replaced by infused TIL clonotypes that later decayed.

A note on this clone: What it binds is unknown.

Sequenced material: blood, taken at baseline. This clonotype was obtained from a person between 30 and 80 years old with non-small cell lung cancer. The gene calls are TRBV19 and TRBJ2-2; 12 positions agree with TRBD1. The CDR3 coding sequence is TGTGCCAGTAACAATTCACCTCCGGGACAGGGGGCGCGGTGGGACACCGGGGAGCTGTTTTTT. Translated: CASNNSPPGQGARWDTGELFF.